This TCR beta chain was obtained from a study of blood T cells in healthy people across ages. Across the whole study: T cells yielded about one barcoded beta molecule per two cells through template switching. Notes on the study in general: A greater number of naive CD4+ cells and higher diversity distinguished long-lived donors from aged donors. Strong correlation linked observed beta diversity and percent naive T cells. Age showed a roughly linear inverse relationship with TCR beta diversity per million T cells.

Regarding this clonotype: Its antigen is as yet unknown.

PCR was performed a second time for roughly 7 to 12 cycles using a sample-barcoded 5' primer and a J-beta primer mix. TCRdb used MiXCR to reprocess the 5' RACE reads, holding one entry per CDR3 protein. The sample lists 650,000 to 800,000 distinct CDR3 sequences, roughly half occurring once. CDR3 length: 16 amino acids. Trimming pared 7 bases from V and 3 bases from J, leaving 18 bases between. CDR1 and CDR2 (germline): LNHDA, SQIVND (reference sequence). The sample taken for sequencing was blood. This sequence originates from a woman older than 75 in good health. The chain has TRBV19 and TRBJ2-2; D tentatively reads TRBD1 or TRBD2 (5 bases each). The CDR3 is CASTPGTQIYTGELFF. CDR3 DNA sequence: TGTGCCAGTACTCCCGGGACCCAGATTTACACCGGGGAGCTGTTTTTT.